The entry below gives a single T cell receptor beta chain sequence along with its context. The CDR3 covers 16 residues. The V gene's germline CDR1 is MNHEY and CDR2 SVGAGI. V shed 0 bases and J 5 bases; nucleotides not matched to a gene: 8. Assay: immunoSEQ multiplex PCR; the TCRdb copy retains only in-frame clones and omits some. The sample shows about 210,000 clones, about 92% of them seen only once. The data stem from a study of blood T cell repertoires in COVID-19. In the study overall: Nucleic acid was either cDNA or gDNA, and it came from T cells, B-cell-depleted T cells, or PBMCs.

J is TRBJ1-1 and V is TRBV6-5, with TRBD1 matching over 8 bases. The source material was peripheral blood. This clonotype was obtained from a man younger than 40 with acute or convalescent COVID-19. As DNA, the CDR3 is TGTGCCAGCAGTTACTCAACCCGACAGGGGAGGACTGAAGCTTTCTTT. Translated: CASSYSTRQGRTEAFF.